This TCR beta chain was recovered during a study of OX40 agonist ivuxolimab in advanced cancers. Germline CDR1 reads SGHNT; CDR2 reads YENEEA. Unmatched junction bases numbered 2, after V lost 3 bases and J lost 4 bases. The CDR3 has 16 residues. A history of autoimmune disease or systemic immunosuppression excluded patients. Study conclusions and caveats: Expanded clones were, on average, more numerous among CD8+ T cells than CD4+.

Worth noting for this clone: What it binds is not known.

Assay: immunoSEQ multiplex PCR; the TCRdb copy retains only in-frame clones and omits some. The table has 60,000 to 65,000 clones, around 93% seen once. The input for sequencing was CD4+ or CD8+ T cells sorted from blood, taken in a trial of the OX40 agonist ivuxolimab. The gene calls are TRBV11-3 and TRBJ2-2; 13 nucleotides align to TRBD2. The origin of this receptor is an adult with an advanced solid tumor such as melanoma, head and neck, liver or kidney cancer. CDR3 bases: TGTGCCAGCAGCTTCGGGACTAGCGGGACCACCGGGGAGCTGTTTTTT. It specifies CASSFGTSGTTGELFF.